What follows are 27 T cell receptor beta chains derived from one specimen sequenced in a study of blood T cell repertoires in COVID-19. Assay: immunoSEQ multiplex PCR; the TCRdb copy retains only in-frame clones and omits some. The table records 350,000 to 450,000 clones, less than 85% of them present only once. Material: peripheral blood. These receptors were collected from a woman under 30 with acute or convalescent COVID-19.

The chain carries TRBV2 and TRBJ1-3; TRBD1 matches at 8 bases. Germline V gene data show CDR1 as SNHLY and CDR2 as FYNNEI. J gave up 5 bases and V 2 bases, and 2 bases lay outside the gene matches. The CDR3 extends over 14 amino acids. This CDR3 is CASSERTGRNTIYF. CDR3 nucleotide sequence: TGTGCCAGCAGTGAAAGGACAGGGAGAAACACCATATATTTT.

The CDR3 loop reads CSVREIDEKLFF. CDR3 DNA: TGCAGCGTAAGGGAGATAGATGAAAAACTGTTTTTT. The V and J genes are TRBV29-1 and TRBJ1-4; D is unclear. V dropped 6 bases and J dropped 6 bases, with 11 bases sitting between them. The CDR3 loop spans 12 amino acids. Germline V lookup: CDR1 SQVTM, CDR2 ANQGSEA.

This rearrangement joins TRBV2 to TRBJ2-5, with 15 positions matching TRBD2. The CDR3 is made up of 18 amino acids. Germline V CDR1 and CDR2: SNHLY, FYNNEI. V was pared by 6 bases and J by 3 bases, with 11 bases of the junction left unmatched. The CDR3 sequence is CASRAAARTSGGEETQYF. The CDR3 region has the DNA TGTGCCAGCAGGGCAGCCGCGAGGACTAGCGGGGGGGAAGAGACCCAGTACTTC.

DNA for the CDR3: TGCGCCAGCAGCCAAGATTCCGGGACAGAGTCGTCCTACGAGCAGTACTTC. Protein product: CASSQDSGTESSYEQYF. The chain employs TRBV4-1 and TRBJ2-7; 7 nucleotides align to TRBD1. The CDR3 sequence is 17 residues long. From germline, CDR1 is MGHRA and CDR2 YSYEKL. Trimming took 0 bases from V and 1 from J; bases not matched to a gene: 9.

The chain is built from TRBV11-2 and TRBJ1-1; 9 bases agree with TRBD1. Germline V gene data show CDR1 as SGHAT and CDR2 as FQNNGV. The V and J ends lost 5 bases and 1 base, in that order; junction bases with no gene match: 11. The CDR3 is 17 amino acids. The CDR3 coding sequence is TGTGCCAGCAGCCACCTTACTACAGGGGGCGCGAACACTGAAGCTTTCTTT. Amino acid sequence: CASSHLTTGGANTEAFF.

The chain combines TRBV4-1 with TRBJ2-1; weak D call: TRBD1 (6 bases). Germline CDR1 is MGHRA and CDR2 is YSYEKL. The CDR3 has 14 residues. Trimming shortened V by 3 bases and J by 4 bases, and 10 bases separated the two germline ends. The CDR3 nucleotides read TGCGCCAGCAGCCAGGGGGCCATTTACAATGAGCAGTTCTTC. It yields the protein CASSQGAIYNEQFF.

V usage is TRBV5-1 and J usage is TRBJ1-4; D is ambiguous. Trimming took 3 bases from V and 4 from J, leaving 10 bases between them. Germline V gives CDR1 SGHRS, CDR2 YFSETQ. CDR3 length equals 14 residues. CDR3 region: CASSYTGNNEKLFF. The DNA for the CDR3 is TGCGCCAGCAGCTATACGGGGAATAATGAAAAACTGTTTTTT.

Regarding this clone: The DNA is omitted, as the CDR3 cannot be located on it reliably, and the CDR3 follows TCRdb's listing. The chain is built from TRBV19 and TRBJ2-2; TRBD2 is the table's D call, not checked against the DNA. The CDR3 contains 17 residues when both ends are counted. Germline loops: CDR1 LNHDA, CDR2 SQIVND (reference sequence). The CDR3 spells CASRLGTSGFGAGELFF.

This chain joins TRBV30 and TRBJ1-1, with no clear D. The CDR3 totals 13 residues. V was cut by 5 bases and J by 5 bases, with 15 bases left in between. The germline gives CDR1 GTSNPN, CDR2 SVGIG (reference sequence). CDR3 DNA: TGTGCCTGGGATTCGACCCAAGCGACTGAAGCTTTCTTT. This encodes CAWDSTQATEAFF.

This chain links TRBV5-4 with TRBJ2-1; 15 bases align to TRBD2. With 4 bases clipped from V and 7 bases from J, the junction kept 3 bases outside the gene matches. The CDR3 totals 15 residues. Germline-derived CDR1 and CDR2 are SGHNT and YYREEE (reference sequence). The CDR3, as DNA: TGTGCCAGCAGCGCCGGGACTAGCGGGGGGAATGAGCAGTTCTTC. Protein product: CASSAGTSGGNEQFF.

The rearrangement links TRBV19 to TRBJ2-4, with TRBD1 identical over 9 bases. CDR3 length: 17 amino acids. Germline-derived CDR1 and CDR2 are LNHDA and SQIVND (reference sequence). The trim removed 5 bases at V and 7 bases at J, leaving 15 bases unmatched. The CDR3 reads CASSSPSSDRGGNIQYF. CDR3 DNA: TGTGCCAGTAGTTCCCCCTCATCAGACAGGGGGGGCAACATTCAGTACTTC.

The sample holds one count of this clone. This sequence joins TRBV7-9 and TRBJ1-6; a possible D gene is TRBD1 (6 bases). This CDR3 is 17 amino acids long. Germline V gene lookup returns CDR1 SEHNR and CDR2 FQNEAQ (reference sequence). The V end lost 5 bases, the J end lost 0 bases, and 14 bases lay between the germline ends. The CDR3 nucleotides read TGTGCCAGCAGCGCCGGACAGTTTAGCTCCTATAATTCACCCCTCCACTTT. It specifies CASSAGQFSSYNSPLHF.

The genes are TRBV7-9 and TRBJ2-5, with D possibly matching TRBD2 (6 bases). Trimming removed 5 bases at V and 4 bases at J, with 20 bases between. From germline, CDR1 is SEHNR and CDR2 FQNEAQ (reference sequence). The CDR3 length is 16 residues. The CDR3 coding sequence is TGTGCCAGCAGCCACCCTGCGGAGGGGTCGGGAGAGACCCAGTACTTC. Amino acid sequence: CASSHPAEGSGETQYF. The variable domain in full, with the rest retrieved from reference TRBV7-9 and TRBJ2-5, is DTGVSQNPRHKITKRGQNVTFRCDPISEHNRLYWYRQTLGQGPEFLTYFQNEAQLEKSRLLSDRFSAERPKGSFSTLEIQRTEQGDSAMYLCASSHPAEGSGETQYFGPGTRLLVL.

The V call is TRBV30, the J call TRBJ1-1, with 9 positions matching TRBD1. V dropped 8 bases and J dropped 0; count of bases not matched to a gene: 7. CDR3 length: 14 amino acids. Germline values: CDR1 GTSNPN, CDR2 SVGIG (reference sequence). The CDR3 region has the DNA TGTGCCGGATCTAGGGACAGGGTGAACACTGAAGCTTTCTTT. It encodes CAGSRDRVNTEAFF. Combining the CDR3 with reference TRBV30 and TRBJ1-1 gives the whole variable domain SQTIHQWPATLVQPVGSPLSLECTVEGTSNPNLYWYRQAAGRGLQLLFYSVGIGQISSEVPQNLSASRPQDRQFILSSKKLLLSDSGFYLCAGSRDRVNTEAFFGQGTRLTVV.

This clone was seen a single time. The rearrangement links TRBV5-4 to TRBJ2-1; TRBD2 agrees at 16 bases. There are 16 residues in the CDR3. Germline values: CDR1 SGHNT, CDR2 YYREEE (reference sequence). Trimming took 4 bases from V and 8 from J; bases not matched to a gene: 6. The CDR3 coding sequence is TGTGCCAGCAGCCCGGGACTAGCGGGAGGGCCGTATGAGCAGTTCTTC. Residues: CASSPGLAGGPYEQFF. Full variable domain (outside the CDR3, taken from reference TRBV5-4 and TRBJ2-1): ETGVTQSPTHLIKTRGQQVTLRCSSQSGHNTVSWYQQALGQGPQFIFQYYREEENGRGNFPPRFSGLQFPNYSSELNVNALELDDSALYLCASSPGLAGGPYEQFFGPGTRLTVL.

The gene calls are TRBV9 and TRBJ2-5, with 9 bases matching TRBD1. The J segment lost 5 bases and the V segment lost 3 bases, leaving 17 bases of the junction unmatched. This CDR3 is built from 18 residues. Germline-derived CDR1 and CDR2 are SGDLS and YYNGEE. CDR3 DNA: TGTGCCAGCAGCGCGCGGGGGACCAGACAGGGGACAGGGGAGACCCAGTACTTC. Residues: CASSARGTRQGTGETQYF.

The rearrangement joins TRBV11-2 to TRBJ2-5; D is ambiguous. The CDR3 spans 14 residues. Deletions cut 5 bases from V and 2 bases from J, with 12 bases between. The germline V gene has CDR1 SGHAT and CDR2 FQNNGV. The CDR3 protein is CASSVQSMQETQYF. CDR3 nucleotides: TGTGCCAGCAGCGTACAATCAATGCAAGAGACCCAGTACTTC.

V is TRBV9 and J is TRBJ1-5; 8 bases line up with TRBD1. V shed 3 bases, J shed 5 bases, and the junction held 7 bases outside the gene matches. The V gene's germline CDR1 is SGDLS and CDR2 YYNGEE. The CDR3 contains 15 residues. In DNA, the CDR3 is TGTGCCAGCAGCGGGTCCGGACAGGGCCATCAGCCCCAGCATTTT. It specifies CASSGSGQGHQPQHF.

This chain connects TRBV7-3 to TRBJ1-1, with D possibly TRBD1 on 5 matching bases. V lost 10 bases to trimming and J lost 1 base, with 13 bases between them. Germline V CDR1 and CDR2: SGHTA, FQGTGA. The CDR3 is 13 residues long. The CDR3 region has the DNA TGTGCCACCAGTCGACAGCCGAACACTGAAGCTTTCTTT. It encodes CATSRQPNTEAFF.

This chain connects TRBV4-1 to TRBJ2-7; 14 bases align to TRBD2. V gave up 0 bases and J gave up 3 bases; unmatched junction bases: 4. Germline CDR1 MGHRA, CDR2 YSYEKL. The CDR3 totals 17 residues. CDR3 in DNA: TGCGCCAGCAGCCAAGAAGGGGGACTAGCGGGAGTCTACGAGCAGTACTTC. Its protein is CASSQEGGLAGVYEQYF.

This rearrangement joins TRBV6-5 to TRBJ2-7, with 8 bases identical to TRBD1. CDR1 and CDR2 from the germline V gene are MNHEY and SVGAGI. J gave up 2 bases and V 7 bases, and 7 bases lay outside the gene matches. The CDR3 length is 14 residues. CDR3 sequence: CASTGQGRAYEQYF. Here the CDR3 DNA reads TGTGCCAGCACCGGACAGGGTCGAGCCTACGAGCAGTACTTC.

This chain connects TRBV7-7 to TRBJ2-2; 7 nucleotides agree with TRBD2. This CDR3 is 15 amino acids long. CDR1 is SSHAT, CDR2 FNYEAQ, per germline (reference sequence). V lost 5 bases, J lost 4 bases, and 7 bases stayed unmatched. CDR3 sequence: CASSQAGQGTGELFF. The CDR3, as DNA: TGTGCCAGCAGCCAAGCGGGGCAAGGCACCGGGGAGCTGTTTTTT.

The chain joins TRBV6-5 to TRBJ1-3, with unresolved D. V lost 6 bases to trimming and J lost 8 bases, with 20 bases between them. This CDR3 has 15 residues. CDR1 is MNHEY, CDR2 SVGAGI, per germline. As DNA, the CDR3 is TGTGCCAGCAGCTCCACGGGTCGGGTTGAGGACACCATATATTTT. Translation: CASSSTGRVEDTIYF.

The J gene is TRBJ1-2, the V gene TRBV28, with a possible D match to TRBD1 (5 bases). Germline assignment: CDR1 MDHEN and CDR2 SYDVKM. The CDR3 is 14 amino acids. Trimming removed 6 bases at V and 1 base at J, with 12 bases between. CDR3 sequence reads: CASRSQGGNYGYTF. In DNA form, the CDR3 reads TGTGCCAGCAGGTCCCAGGGAGGTAACTATGGCTACACCTTC.

The rearrangement links TRBV21-1 to TRBJ2-7; the DNA was not used to check the table's D call, TRBD1. TRBV21-1 is classified as a pseudogene. The CDR3 loop spans 13 amino acids. The CDR3 bases are TGTGCCAGCAGTCGACAGGGGTCGGGAGAGCAGTACTTC. It translates to CASSRQGSGEQYF.

The V call is TRBV6-1, the J call TRBJ2-1, with TRBD2 as a possible D gene (6 bases). V shed 1 base and J shed 2 bases, with 12 bases lying between them. The length of the CDR3 is 16 residues. Germline CDR1 is MNHNS and CDR2 is SASEGT. In DNA form, the CDR3 reads TGTGCCAGCAGTGAAGTCGGGGGAAATCCCTACAATGAGCAGTTCTTC. It encodes CASSEVGGNPYNEQFF.

V and J are TRBV28 and TRBJ1-4; D gene ambiguous. CDR3 length: 12 residues. Germline V gives CDR1 MDHEN, CDR2 SYDVKM. Trimming took 2 bases from V and 6 from J, leaving 4 bases between them. The CDR3 sequence is CASSLTDEKLFF. The CDR3 coding sequence is TGTGCCAGCAGTTTAACGGATGAAAAACTGTTTTTT.